These 3 T cell receptor beta chains were all obtained from the same sample, sequenced in a study of T cells in Graves' hyperthyroidism and ophthalmopathy. RNA transcripts yielded amplified TCR beta CDR3 regions. A set of HTBI primers served as the primers for a first-round RT-PCR of the TCR CDR3. MiXCR, applied by TCRdb to the multiplex PCR reads, yields one record per CDR3 protein. Found here are around 620,000 distinct CDR3 sequences, under 60% of them singletons; the top ten hold 19%. Sequencing was carried out using peripheral blood or thyroid tissue (not recorded which). The receptor source for this set is an adult woman with Graves' disease, either hyperthyroidism or ophthalmopathy (not recorded which).

This clonotype was detected ten times or more. V is TRBV4-1 and J is TRBJ2-7; TRBD2 matches at 7 bases. The V segment lost 1 base and the J segment 8 bases; nucleotides outside the gene matches: 5. CDR1 is MGHRA, CDR2 YSYEKL, per germline. The CDR3 spans 13 residues. The chain's CDR3 is CASSQVSREQQYF. Here the CDR3 DNA reads TGCGCCAGCAGCCAAGTATCGCGGGAGCAGCAGTACTTC.

A remark on this clonotype: An end of the junction does not agree with germline; a read error may underlie this. The chain couples TRBV5-1 to TRBJ1-2; D not certain. Germline lookup yields CDR1 SGHRS and CDR2 YFSETQ. This CDR3 contains 15 residues. As DNA, the CDR3 is TGTGCCAGCAGCCTAGCTCAGGAAAATAACTATGGCTACACCTTC. Translating it yields CASSLAQENNYGYTF. Complete variable domain (other parts from reference TRBV5-1 and TRBJ1-2): KAGVTQTPRYLIKTRGQQVTLSCSPISGHRSVSWYQQTPGQGLQFLFEYFSETQRNKGNFPGRFSGRQFSNSRSEMNVSTLELGDSALYLCASSLAQENNYGYTFGSGTRLTVV.

This clonotype was seen only once. The rearrangement links TRBV6-5 to TRBJ1-5, with TRBD1 matching 8 bases. Germline V gene lookup returns CDR1 MNHEY and CDR2 SVGAGI. V trimming: 7 bases; J trimming: 9 bases; junction bases outside the gene matches: 8. The CDR3 is made up of 13 amino acids. CDR3 amino acids: CASNAPGTGPQHF. In DNA, the CDR3 is TGTGCCAGCAACGCCCCCGGGACAGGGCCCCAGCATTTT.